This T cell receptor beta chain is from a study of blood T cell repertoires in COVID-19. CDR1 and CDR2 (germline): SGHTA, FQGNSA. The V gene end was trimmed by 5 bases and the J gene end by 4 bases; junction bases not matched to a gene: 6. The CDR3 runs 14 residues. In the original processing: Amplification with reference gene primers provided the estimates of nucleated cell counts. TCRdb keeps only in-frame clones here, not all; method: immunoSEQ multiplex PCR. The DNA was the basis for D and trimming; V, J and clone size are from that table. The data hold about 100,000 clones, with about four fifths observed a single time.

The chain joins TRBV7-2 to TRBJ1-2; 8 bases align to TRBD1. The clonotype originates from a woman aged 80 or older with active or convalescent COVID-19. Sequences were obtained from peripheral blood. Here the CDR3 DNA reads TGTGCCAGCAGCAGGGGACAGGCTGCCTATGGCTACACCTTC. Its protein product is CASSRGQAAYGYTF.